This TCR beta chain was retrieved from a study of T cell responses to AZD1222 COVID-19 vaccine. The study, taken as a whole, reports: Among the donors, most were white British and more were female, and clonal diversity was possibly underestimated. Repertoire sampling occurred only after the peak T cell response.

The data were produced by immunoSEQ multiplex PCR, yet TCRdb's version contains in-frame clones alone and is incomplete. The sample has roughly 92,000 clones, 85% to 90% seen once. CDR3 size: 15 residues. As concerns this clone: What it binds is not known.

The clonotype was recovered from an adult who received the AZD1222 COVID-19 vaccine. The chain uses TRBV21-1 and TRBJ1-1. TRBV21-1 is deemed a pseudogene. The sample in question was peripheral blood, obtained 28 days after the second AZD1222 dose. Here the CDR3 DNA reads TGTGCCAGCACCCCGGACGGAGCAAAGAACACTGAAGCTTTCTTT. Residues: CASTPDGAKNTEAFF.